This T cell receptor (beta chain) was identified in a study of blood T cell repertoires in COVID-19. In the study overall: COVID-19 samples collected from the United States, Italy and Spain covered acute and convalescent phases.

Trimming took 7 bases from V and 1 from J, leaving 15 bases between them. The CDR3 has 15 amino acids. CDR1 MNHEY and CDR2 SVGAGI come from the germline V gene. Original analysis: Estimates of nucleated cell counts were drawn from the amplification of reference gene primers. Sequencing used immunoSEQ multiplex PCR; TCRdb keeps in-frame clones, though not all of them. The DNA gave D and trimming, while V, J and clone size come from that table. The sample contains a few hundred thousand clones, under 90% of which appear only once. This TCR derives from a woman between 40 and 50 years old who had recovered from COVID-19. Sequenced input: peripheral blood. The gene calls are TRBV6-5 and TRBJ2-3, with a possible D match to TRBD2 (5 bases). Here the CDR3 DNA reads TGTGCCAGCAAAGAGGGAAGCGTACGCACAGATACGCAGTATTTT. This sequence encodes CASKEGSVRTDTQYF.